The 8 T cell receptor beta chains below were found in one sample sequenced in a study of patients and donors after allogeneic stem cell transplantation (dated by TCRdb to about 2020). Library preparation was by RT-PCR. The run used a NextSeq 550. TCRdb cleaned the public reads at Q25 with fastp, built clones with MiXCR and kept in-frame beta chains. Rows are unified per CDR3 protein, each entry keeping the most common DNA and genes. Within this sample are roughly 1,800 distinct CDR3 sequences, with roughly 4.7% of them counted one time only. The leading ten clones occupy about 26% of the sample. Sequencing was performed on blood, either unsorted or a sorted T cell fraction (not recorded which). The receptors derive from a human donor who was either an allogeneic HSCT recipient or a stem cell or donor lymphocyte infusion donor (not recorded which). It is not recorded whose cells these are; they may come from a transplant donor.

The rearrangement links TRBV5-1 to TRBJ2-1; 10 nucleotides align to TRBD2. The germline CDR1 and CDR2 sequences are SGHRS and YFSETQ. Germline trimming cut 2 bases from V and 4 bases from J; bases unmatched to any gene: 15. The CDR3 loop spans 19 amino acids. DNA for the CDR3: TGCGCCAGCAGCTTTTCCCTAGCGGGAGAATTGTCGCGGTACAATGAGCAGTTCTTC. Translation gives CASSFSLAGELSRYNEQFF.

The chain is built from TRBV5-1 and TRBJ2-7; D not resolved. Germline V gene sequence: CDR1 SGHRS, CDR2 YFSETQ. This CDR3 comprises 14 residues. V lost 4 bases and J 3 bases, leaving 14 bases between the germline ends. CDR3 sequence reads: CASSPGPSNYEQYF. The CDR3 region has the DNA TGCGCCAGCAGCCCTGGGCCCAGTAACTACGAGCAGTACTTC.

By sample fraction, this clonotype is large (0.1 to 1%). V is TRBV27 and J is TRBJ2-5, with D tentatively TRBD1 (6 bases). There are 12 residues in the CDR3. Trimming removed 3 bases at V and 5 bases at J, with 7 bases between. From germline, CDR1 is MNHEY and CDR2 SMNVEV (reference sequence). As DNA, the CDR3 is TGTGCCAGCAGTTTTACAGGGGAGACCCAGTACTTC. This translates into CASSFTGETQYF.

This clonotype is large by share. As DNA, the CDR3 is TGTGCCAGCAAATTAGCGGGACCGAAAGAGACCCAGTACTTC. This gives the protein CASKLAGPKETQYF. V is TRBV21-1 and J is TRBJ2-5; TRBD2 is the table's D call and was not checked against the DNA. TRBV21-1 is a documented pseudogene. The CDR3 spans 14 residues.

This clonotype is termed medium-sized. The V and J genes are TRBV4-1 and TRBJ1-1, with TRBD1 as a possible D gene (6 bases). CDR3 size: 14 residues. Looked up from germline, CDR1 is MGHRA and CDR2 is YSYEKL. Trimming cost V 0 bases and J 8 bases, with 13 bases left between them. The CDR3 spells CASSQDRRQDEAFF. The DNA of the CDR3 is TGCGCCAGCAGCCAAGATCGAAGACAGGACGAAGCTTTCTTT.

This clonotype rates as medium-sized (0.01 to 0.1%). The chain has TRBV7-8 and TRBJ1-1; tentatively, D is TRBD1 (6 bases). From germline, CDR1 is SGHVS and CDR2 FQNEAQ. Trimming pared 4 bases from V and 3 bases from J, leaving 18 bases between. The CDR3 spans 16 residues. The CDR3 loop reads CASSSRRGAVDTEAFF. The CDR3 DNA is TGTGCCAGCAGCTCCCGGCGGGGGGCTGTGGACACTGAAGCTTTCTTT.

By share, this clonotype ranks as large. V and J are TRBV19 and TRBJ2-5, with D hard to call. V lost 5 bases and J lost 5, with 9 bases in between. In germline, CDR1 is LNHDA, CDR2 SQIVND (reference sequence). CDR3 length: 12 amino acids. The CDR3: CASSFDRETQYF. The CDR3 bases are TGTGCCAGTAGTTTTGACCGGGAGACCCAGTACTTC.

This clonotype is deemed medium-sized. The gene calls are TRBV3-1 and TRBJ2-4; no reliable D call. Trimming left V 1 base short and J 6 bases short, with 13 bases between. Germline V gene data show CDR1 as LGHDT and CDR2 as YNNKEL (reference sequence). This CDR3 has 15 amino acids. The CDR3 sequence is CASSQAGAPGNIQYF. CDR3 DNA: TGTGCCAGCAGCCAAGCAGGAGCCCCCGGAAACATTCAGTACTTC.